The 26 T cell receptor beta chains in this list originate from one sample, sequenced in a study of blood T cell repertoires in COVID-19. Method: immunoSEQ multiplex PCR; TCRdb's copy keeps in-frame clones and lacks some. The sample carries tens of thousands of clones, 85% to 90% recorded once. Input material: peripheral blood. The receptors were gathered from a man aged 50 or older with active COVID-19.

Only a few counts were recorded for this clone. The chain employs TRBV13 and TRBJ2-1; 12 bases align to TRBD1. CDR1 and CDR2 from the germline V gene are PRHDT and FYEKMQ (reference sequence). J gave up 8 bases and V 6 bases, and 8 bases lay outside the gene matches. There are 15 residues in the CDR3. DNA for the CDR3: TGTGCCAGCAGTTCCACCGGGACAGGGGGCGATGAGCAGTTCTTC. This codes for CASSSTGTGGDEQFF.

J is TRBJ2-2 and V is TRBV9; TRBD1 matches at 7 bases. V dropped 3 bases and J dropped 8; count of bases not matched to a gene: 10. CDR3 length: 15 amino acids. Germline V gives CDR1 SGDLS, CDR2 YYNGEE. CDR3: CASSGRQGPLGELFF. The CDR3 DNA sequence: TGTGCCAGCAGCGGACGACAGGGTCCCTTGGGGGAGCTGTTTTTT.

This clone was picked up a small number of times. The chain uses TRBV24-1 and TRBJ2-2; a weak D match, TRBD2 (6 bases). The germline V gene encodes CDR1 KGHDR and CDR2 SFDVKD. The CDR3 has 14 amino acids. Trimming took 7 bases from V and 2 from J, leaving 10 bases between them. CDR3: CATSGGYNTGELFF. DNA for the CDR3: TGTGCCACCAGCGGAGGGTATAACACCGGGGAGCTGTTTTTT.

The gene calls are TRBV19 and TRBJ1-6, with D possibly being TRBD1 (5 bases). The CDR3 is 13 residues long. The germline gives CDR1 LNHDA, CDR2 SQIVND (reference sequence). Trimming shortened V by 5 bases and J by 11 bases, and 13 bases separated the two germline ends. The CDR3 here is CASSGQGRTPLHF. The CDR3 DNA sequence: TGTGCCAGTAGTGGTCAGGGCCGGACACCCCTCCACTTT. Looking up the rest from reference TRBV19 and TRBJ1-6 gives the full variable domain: DGGITQSPKYLFRKEGQNVTLSCEQNLNHDAMYWYRQDPGQGLRLIYYSQIVNDFQKGDIAEGYSVSREKKESFPLTVTSAQKNPTAFYLCASSGQGRTPLHFGNGTRLTVT.

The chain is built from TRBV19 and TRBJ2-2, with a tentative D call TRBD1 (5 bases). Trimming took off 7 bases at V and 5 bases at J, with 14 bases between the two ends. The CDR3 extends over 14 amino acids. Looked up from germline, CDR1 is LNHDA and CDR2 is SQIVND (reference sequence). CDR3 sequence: CASTQGLRTGELFF. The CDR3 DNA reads TGTGCCAGTACTCAGGGCTTACGGACCGGGGAGCTGTTTTTT.

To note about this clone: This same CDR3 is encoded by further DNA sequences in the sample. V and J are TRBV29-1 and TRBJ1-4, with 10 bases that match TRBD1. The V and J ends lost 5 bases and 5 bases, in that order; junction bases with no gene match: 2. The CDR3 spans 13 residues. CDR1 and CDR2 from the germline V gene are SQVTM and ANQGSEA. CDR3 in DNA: TGCAGCGTTAGGACAGGGGGAAATGAAAAACTGTTTTTT. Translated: CSVRTGGNEKLFF.

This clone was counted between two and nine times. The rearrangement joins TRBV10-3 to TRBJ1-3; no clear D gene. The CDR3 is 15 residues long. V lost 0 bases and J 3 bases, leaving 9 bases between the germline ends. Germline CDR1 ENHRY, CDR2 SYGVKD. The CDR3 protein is CAISESEEGGNTIYF. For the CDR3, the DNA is TGTGCCATCAGTGAGTCAGAGGAGGGTGGAAACACCATATATTTT.

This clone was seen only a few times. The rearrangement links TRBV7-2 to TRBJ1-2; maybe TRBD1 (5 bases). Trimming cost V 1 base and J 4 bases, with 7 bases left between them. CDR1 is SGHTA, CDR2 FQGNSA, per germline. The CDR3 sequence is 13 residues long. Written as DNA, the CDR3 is TGTGCCAGCAGCTTAGGGGGCATCTATGGCTACACCTTC. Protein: CASSLGGIYGYTF. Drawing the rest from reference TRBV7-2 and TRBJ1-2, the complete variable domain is GAGVSQSPSNKVTEKGKDVELRCDPISGHTALYWYRQSLGQGLEFLIYFQGNSAPDKSGLPSDRFSAERTGGSVSTLTIQRTQQEDSAVYLCASSLGGIYGYTFGSGTRLTVV.

Here the CDR3 reads CAWILAGGTGANVLTF. CDR3 coding DNA: TGTGCCTGGATACTAGCGGGGGGTACTGGGGCCAACGTCCTGACTTTC. The chain uses TRBV30 and TRBJ2-6; TRBD2 agrees at 12 bases. The germline V gene encodes CDR1 GTSNPN and CDR2 SVGIG (reference sequence). V was pared by 4 bases and J by 2 bases, with 3 bases of the junction left unmatched. This CDR3 region has 16 residues.

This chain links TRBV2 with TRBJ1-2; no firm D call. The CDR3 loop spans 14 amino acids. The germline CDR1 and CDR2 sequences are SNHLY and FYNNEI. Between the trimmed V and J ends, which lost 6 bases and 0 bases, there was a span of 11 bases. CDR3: CASRVGGSNYGYTF. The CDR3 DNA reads TGTGCCAGCAGGGTTGGAGGGTCTAACTATGGCTACACCTTC.

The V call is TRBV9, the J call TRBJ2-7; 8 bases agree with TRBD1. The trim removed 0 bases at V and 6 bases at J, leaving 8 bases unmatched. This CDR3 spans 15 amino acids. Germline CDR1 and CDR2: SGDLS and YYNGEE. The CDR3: CASSVGPDRGGEQYF. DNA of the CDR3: TGTGCCAGCAGCGTAGGGCCCGACAGGGGCGGCGAGCAGTACTTC.

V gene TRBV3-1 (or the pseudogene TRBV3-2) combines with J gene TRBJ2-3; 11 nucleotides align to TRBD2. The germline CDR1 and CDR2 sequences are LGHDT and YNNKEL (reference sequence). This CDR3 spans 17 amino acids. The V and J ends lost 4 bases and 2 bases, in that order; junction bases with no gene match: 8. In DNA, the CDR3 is TGTGCCAGCAGCCGGCCCCTAGCGGGGGGTTTCACAGATACGCAGTATTTT. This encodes CASSRPLAGGFTDTQYF.

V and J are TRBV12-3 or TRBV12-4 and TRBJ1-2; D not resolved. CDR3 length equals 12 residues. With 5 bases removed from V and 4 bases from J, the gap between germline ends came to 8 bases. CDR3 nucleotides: TGTGCCAGCAGTCGCTTAGCCTATGGCTACACCTTC. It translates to CASSRLAYGYTF.

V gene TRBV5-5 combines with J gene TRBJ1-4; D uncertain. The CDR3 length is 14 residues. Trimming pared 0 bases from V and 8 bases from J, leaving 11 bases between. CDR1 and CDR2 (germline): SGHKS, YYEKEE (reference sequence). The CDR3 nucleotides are TGTGCCAGCAGCTTGGAACCAGGAGGGGAAAAACTGTTTTTT. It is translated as CASSLEPGGEKLFF.

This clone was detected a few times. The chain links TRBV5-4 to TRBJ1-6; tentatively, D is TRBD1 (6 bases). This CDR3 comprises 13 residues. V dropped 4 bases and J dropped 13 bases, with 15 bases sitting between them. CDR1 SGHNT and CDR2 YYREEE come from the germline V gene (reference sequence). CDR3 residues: CASSLRQETPLHF. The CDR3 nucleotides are TGTGCCAGCAGCCTCAGACAGGAAACCCCCCTCCACTTT. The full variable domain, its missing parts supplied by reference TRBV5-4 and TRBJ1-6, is ETGVTQSPTHLIKTRGQQVTLRCSSQSGHNTVSWYQQALGQGPQFIFQYYREEENGRGNFPPRFSGLQFPNYSSELNVNALELDDSALYLCASSLRQETPLHFGNGTRLTVT.

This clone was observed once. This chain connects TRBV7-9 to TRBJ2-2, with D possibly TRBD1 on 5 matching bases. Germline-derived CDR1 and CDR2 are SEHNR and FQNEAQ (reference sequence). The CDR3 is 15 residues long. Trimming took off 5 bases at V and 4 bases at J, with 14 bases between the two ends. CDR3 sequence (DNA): TGTGCCAGCAGCCCTGGACATCGCGGCACCGGGGAGCTGTTTTTT. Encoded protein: CASSPGHRGTGELFF.

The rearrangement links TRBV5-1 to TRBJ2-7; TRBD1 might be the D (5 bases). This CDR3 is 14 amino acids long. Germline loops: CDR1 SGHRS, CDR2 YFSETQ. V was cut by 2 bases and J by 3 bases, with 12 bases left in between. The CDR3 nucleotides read TGCGCCAGCAGCTTACAGGACACCGGCTACGAGCAGTACTTC. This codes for CASSLQDTGYEQYF.

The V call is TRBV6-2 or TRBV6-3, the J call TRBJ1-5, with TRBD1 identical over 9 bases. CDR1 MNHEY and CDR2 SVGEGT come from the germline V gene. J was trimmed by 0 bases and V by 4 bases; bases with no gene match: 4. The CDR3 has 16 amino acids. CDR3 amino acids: CASSSGTGFSNQPQHF. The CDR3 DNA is TGTGCCAGCAGTTCGGGGACAGGGTTTAGCAATCAGCCCCAGCATTTT.

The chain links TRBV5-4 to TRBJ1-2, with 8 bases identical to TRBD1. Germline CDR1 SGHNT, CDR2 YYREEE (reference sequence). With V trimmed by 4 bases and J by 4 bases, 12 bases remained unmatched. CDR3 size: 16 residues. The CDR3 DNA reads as TGTGCCAGCAGCACGGTACGGACAGGGCGAGGCTATGGCTACACCTTC. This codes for CASSTVRTGRGYGYTF.

CDR3 loop: CASSTHREETQYF. The CDR3 DNA follows: TGTGCCAGCAGTACCCACAGGGAAGAGACCCAGTACTTC. The J gene is TRBJ2-5, the V gene TRBV6-5; the D gene is possibly TRBD1 (6 bases). The V gene lost 5 bases and the J gene lost 3 bases, with 10 bases spanning the gap. This CDR3 comprises 13 residues. Germline CDR1 is MNHEY and CDR2 is SVGAGI.

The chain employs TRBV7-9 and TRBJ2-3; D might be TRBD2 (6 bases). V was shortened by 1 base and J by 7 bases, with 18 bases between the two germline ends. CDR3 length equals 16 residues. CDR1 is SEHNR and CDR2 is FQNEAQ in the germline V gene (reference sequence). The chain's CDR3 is CASSLEGGNVAYTQYF. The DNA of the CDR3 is TGTGCCAGCAGCTTAGAGGGCGGGAACGTAGCATATACGCAGTATTTT.

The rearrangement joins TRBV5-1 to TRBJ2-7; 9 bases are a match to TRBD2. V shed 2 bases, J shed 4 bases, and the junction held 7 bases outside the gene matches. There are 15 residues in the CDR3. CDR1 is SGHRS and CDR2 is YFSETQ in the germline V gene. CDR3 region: CASSFGASGDYEQYF. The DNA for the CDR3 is TGCGCCAGCAGCTTTGGGGCTAGCGGGGATTACGAGCAGTACTTC.

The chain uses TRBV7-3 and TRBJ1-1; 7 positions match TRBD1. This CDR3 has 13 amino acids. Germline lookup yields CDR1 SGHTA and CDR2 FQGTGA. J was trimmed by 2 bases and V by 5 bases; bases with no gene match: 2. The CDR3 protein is CASSRQGNTEAFF. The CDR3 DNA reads TGTGCCAGCAGCCGACAGGGCAACACTGAAGCTTTCTTT.

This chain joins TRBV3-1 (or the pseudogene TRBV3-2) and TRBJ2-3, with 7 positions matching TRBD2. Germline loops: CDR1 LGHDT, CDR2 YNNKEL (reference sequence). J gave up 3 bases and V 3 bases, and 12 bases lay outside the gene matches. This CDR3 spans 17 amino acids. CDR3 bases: TGTGCCAGCAGCCACCCATTATCGCGGGGAGGGACAGATACGCAGTATTTT. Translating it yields CASSHPLSRGGTDTQYF.

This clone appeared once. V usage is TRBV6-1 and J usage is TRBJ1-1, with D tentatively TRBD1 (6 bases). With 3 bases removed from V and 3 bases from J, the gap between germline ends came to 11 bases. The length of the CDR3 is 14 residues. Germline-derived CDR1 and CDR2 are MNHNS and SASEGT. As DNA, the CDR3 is TGTGCCAGCAGTGAGGACAGACTATACACTGAAGCTTTCTTT. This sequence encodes CASSEDRLYTEAFF.

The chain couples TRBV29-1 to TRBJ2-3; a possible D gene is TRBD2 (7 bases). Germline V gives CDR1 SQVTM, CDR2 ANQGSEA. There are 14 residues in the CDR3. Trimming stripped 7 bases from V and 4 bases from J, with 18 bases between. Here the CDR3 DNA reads TGCAGCGCCTTAGGGGGAGGGCCGGCAGATACGCAGTATTTT. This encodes CSALGGGPADTQYF.